Below are 17 T cell receptor beta chains sequenced from a single sample in a study of naive and memory T cell subsets. The beta constant-region primer was an equimolar mix of two oligonucleotides covering TRBC1 and TRBC2. Ligated cDNA was amplified by four rounds of PCR with nested alpha and beta constant-region primers and SP2. One entry per CDR3 protein, called by TCRdb with MiXCR from the UMI-ligation and nested PCR reads. The sample holds about 120,000 distinct CDR3 sequences; 30% to 45% are singletons and the top ten take more than 0.8%. The sample comprised central memory CD4+ T cells from blood. These receptors all stem from a human donor in good health.

The table lists this clonotype with many counts. The CDR3 DNA follows: TGTGCCAGCTCACTTGAGAGCCGGACTAGCGGCTACAATGAGCAGTTCTTC. Encoded protein: CASSLESRTSGYNEQFF. The J gene is TRBJ2-1, the V gene TRBV18, with 10 bases identical to TRBD2. The V segment lost 4 bases and the J segment 3 bases; nucleotides outside the gene matches: 9. Germline V gene lookup returns CDR1 KGHSH and CDR2 LQKENI. This CDR3 is 17 amino acids long.

The CDR3 loop is CSVGDRGTYNEQFF. Written as DNA, the CDR3 is TGCAGCGTTGGGGACAGGGGTACCTACAATGAGCAGTTCTTC. The chain couples TRBV29-1 to TRBJ2-1; 10 nucleotides line up with TRBD1. The J segment lost 2 bases and the V segment lost 4 bases, leaving 2 bases of the junction unmatched. The V gene's germline CDR1 is SQVTM and CDR2 ANQGSEA. The CDR3 spans 14 residues.

This sequence joins TRBV29-1 and TRBJ2-3; D ambiguous. CDR3 length: 13 residues. Germline V lookup: CDR1 SQVTM, CDR2 ANQGSEA. V was pared by 6 bases and J by 2 bases, with 12 bases between. The CDR3, as DNA: TGCAGCGTGTCTAACAGCTACACAGATACGCAGTATTTT. This sequence encodes CSVSNSYTDTQYF.

This chain connects TRBV11-3 to TRBJ2-7, with D possibly called TRBD1 or TRBD2 (5 bases each). V lost 1 base to trimming and J lost 5 bases, with 12 bases between them. The CDR3 length is 14 residues. The germline gives CDR1 SGHNT, CDR2 YENEEA. The CDR3 nucleotides are TGTGCCAGCAGCTTAGGAGGGACGGGGAACGAGCAGTACTTC. Protein product: CASSLGGTGNEQYF.

This clonotype was counted a few times. J is TRBJ2-5 and V is TRBV20-1; D gene ambiguous. The CDR3 extends over 14 amino acids. Germline CDR1 and CDR2: DFQATT and SNEGSKA (reference sequence). The V gene lost 0 bases and the J gene lost 7 bases, with 15 bases spanning the gap. In nucleotides, the CDR3 is TGCAGTGCTAGAGATCTTGCGACCCCTGGGACCCAGTACTTC. Its protein is CSARDLATPGTQYF.

The sample holds many counts of this clonotype. The genes are TRBV7-9 and TRBJ1-3; D is possibly TRBD1 (6 bases). Trimming took 2 bases from V and 2 from J, leaving 7 bases between them. The CDR3 is 14 amino acids. The germline gives CDR1 SEHNR, CDR2 FQNEAQ (reference sequence). CDR3: CASSLTGPGNTIYF. Written as DNA, the CDR3 is TGTGCCAGCAGCTTAACAGGGCCTGGAAACACCATATATTTT.

CDR3 loop: CATSYGGLGTEAFF. The CDR3, as DNA: TGTGCCACCAGCTACGGAGGCCTAGGCACTGAAGCTTTCTTT. The chain couples TRBV15 to TRBJ1-1; D is uncertain. CDR1 is LNHNV, CDR2 YYDKDF, per germline (reference sequence). V lost 5 bases to trimming and J lost 4 bases, with 14 bases between them. This CDR3 spans 14 amino acids.

The rearrangement links TRBV6-5 to TRBJ2-7; possibly TRBD1 or TRBD2 for D (5 bases each). The CDR3 loop spans 14 amino acids. CDR1 and CDR2 (germline): MNHEY, SVGAGI. V gave up 5 bases and J gave up 4 bases, with 15 bases separating them. This CDR3 is CASSKVGVYYEQYF. The CDR3 nucleotides read TGTGCCAGCAGTAAGGTGGGGGTCTATTACGAGCAGTACTTC.

The chain recombines TRBV9 with TRBJ1-1, with D tentatively TRBD1 (5 bases). There are 16 residues in the CDR3. CDR1 is SGDLS and CDR2 is YYNGEE in the germline V gene. Trimming took off 3 bases at V and 4 bases at J, with 19 bases between the two ends. The chain's CDR3 is CASSGGPGGQGTEAFF. CDR3 nucleotides: TGTGCCAGCAGCGGGGGCCCTGGCGGCCAGGGCACTGAAGCTTTCTTT.

This clonotype was detected only a few times. The chain joins TRBV5-1 to TRBJ2-2; no reliable D call. Germline CDR1 and CDR2: SGHRS and YFSETQ. V lost 0 bases, J lost 2 bases, and 2 bases lay in between. The CDR3 totals 13 residues. In nucleotides, the CDR3 is TGCGCCAGCAGCTTGGGTAACACCGGGGAGCTGTTTTTT. It codes for CASSLGNTGELFF.

The chain links TRBV7-8 to TRBJ1-2; D may be TRBD1 (6 bases). Between the trimmed V and J ends, which lost 2 bases and 2 bases, there was a span of 9 bases. CDR1 and CDR2 (germline): SGHVS, FQNEAQ. The CDR3 length is 14 residues. The CDR3 DNA follows: TGTGCCAGCAGCTTACGGGACAAAAACTATGGCTACACCTTC. Translation: CASSLRDKNYGYTF.

In the case of this clonotype: Because it lacks the conserved phenylalanine or tryptophan at the end, this CDR3 is likely a read error. This sequence joins TRBV6-2 or TRBV6-3 and TRBJ2-3; 7 positions agree with TRBD2. Unmatched junction bases numbered 12, after V lost 8 bases and J lost 4 bases. The CDR3 totals 15 residues. From germline, CDR1 is MNHEY and CDR2 SVGEGT. DNA for the CDR3: TGTGCCAGCGAACGGGAGGCCACGTTTGCAGATACGCAGTATCTT. Amino acids: CASEREATFADTQYL.

The rearrangement links TRBV19 to TRBJ2-4; D assignment may be TRBD1 or TRBD2 (5 bases each). V gave up 5 bases and J gave up 13 bases, with 12 bases separating them. The CDR3 runs to 11 residues. Germline lookup yields CDR1 LNHDA and CDR2 SQIVND (reference sequence). CDR3 nucleotide sequence: TGTGCCAGTAGTTTAGCTAGGGACCAGTACTTC. This encodes CASSLARDQYF.

CDR3 in DNA: TGTGCCACCAGCAGAGACCGGGACGAGCAGTACTTC. Its translation is CATSRDRDEQYF. The gene calls are TRBV15 and TRBJ2-7; no firm D call. This CDR3 is built from 12 residues. Trimming stripped 0 bases from V and 5 bases from J, with 5 bases between. Germline-derived CDR1 and CDR2 are LNHNV and YYDKDF (reference sequence).

The V and J genes are TRBV19 and TRBJ1-1; D is uncertain. The CDR3 totals 13 residues. Trimming removed 5 bases at V and 10 bases at J, with 17 bases between. CDR1 and CDR2 from the germline V gene are LNHDA and SQIVND (reference sequence). CDR3 sequence reads: CASSSRQAGRAFF. The CDR3 nucleotides read TGTGCCAGTAGTTCCAGACAAGCTGGACGAGCTTTCTTT.

The chain has TRBV15 and TRBJ2-1, with D perhaps assigned TRBD1 or TRBD2 (5 bases each). This CDR3 region has 16 residues. Germline-derived CDR1 and CDR2 are LNHNV and YYDKDF (reference sequence). The V gene lost 0 bases and the J gene lost 6 bases, with 15 bases spanning the gap. CDR3 coding DNA: TGTGCCACCAGCAGAGAACCGGGACGCCGGGCCAATGAGCAGTTCTTC. This translates into CATSREPGRRANEQFF.

The chain couples TRBV20-1 to TRBJ2-1; 10 nucleotides agree with TRBD2. J was trimmed by 8 bases and V by 0 bases; bases with no gene match: 16. Germline CDR1 DFQATT, CDR2 SNEGSKA (reference sequence). This CDR3 spans 18 amino acids. The CDR3 region has the DNA TGCAGTGCTAGAGATGATCGGCCCAGCGGGAGGGCCAGGGATGAGCAGTTCTTC. It translates to CSARDDRPSGRARDEQFF.